This TCR beta chain came from a study of control samples from healthy donors and cancer patients. Only in-frame clones appear in the TCRdb table, and some are missing; sequencing was by immunoSEQ multiplex PCR. Of fewer than 300,000 clones detected, roughly 80% appear once; the ten largest clones hold 13%. Germline V lookup: CDR1 SEHNR, CDR2 FQNEAQ (reference sequence). The CDR3 is made up of 14 amino acids. Unmatched junction bases numbered 4, after V lost 5 bases and J lost 3 bases. This TCR derives from a woman aged 55 to 70 with lung cancer. The chain recombines TRBV7-9 with TRBJ1-5; 7 bases agree with TRBD1. The specimen sequenced was PBMCs. The CDR3 nucleotides read TGTGCCAGCAGCCCGGGGACAGACAATCAGCCCCAGCATTTT. It encodes CASSPGTDNQPQHF.